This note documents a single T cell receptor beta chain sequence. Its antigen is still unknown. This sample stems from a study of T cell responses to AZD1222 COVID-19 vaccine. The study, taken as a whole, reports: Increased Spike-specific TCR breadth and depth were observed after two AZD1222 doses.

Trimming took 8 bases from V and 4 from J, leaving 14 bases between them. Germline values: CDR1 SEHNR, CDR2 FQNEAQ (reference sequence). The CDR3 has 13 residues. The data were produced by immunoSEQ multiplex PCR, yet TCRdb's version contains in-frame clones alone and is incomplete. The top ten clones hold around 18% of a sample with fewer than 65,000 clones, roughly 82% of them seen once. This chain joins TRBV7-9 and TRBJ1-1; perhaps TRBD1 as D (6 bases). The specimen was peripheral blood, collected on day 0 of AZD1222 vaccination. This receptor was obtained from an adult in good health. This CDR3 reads CASGAGVSTEAFF. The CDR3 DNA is TGTGCCAGCGGGGCAGGGGTAAGCACTGAAGCTTTCTTT.